This T cell receptor beta chain originates from a study of blood T cell repertoires in COVID-19. TCRdb keeps only in-frame clones here, not all; method: immunoSEQ multiplex PCR. The repertoire holds about 150,000 clones, with about 87% as singletons. The sequencing input was peripheral blood. This TCR was recovered from a human donor in a cohort sampled during active COVID-19.

CDR3 residues: CASSPSRQGAGAFF. The CDR3 nucleotides are TGTGCCAGCAGCCCATCCCGACAGGGGGCGGGAGCTTTCTTT. The chain has TRBV7-9 and TRBJ1-1, with 10 bases lining up with TRBD1. The CDR3 runs 14 residues. Germline V CDR1 and CDR2: SEHNR, FQNEAQ (reference sequence). With V trimmed by 5 bases and J by 10 bases, 10 bases remained unmatched.